Reported below is one TCR beta chain. The data originate from a study of PD-1 blockade in mismatch repair-deficient tumors. Trimming stripped 3 bases from V and 1 base from J, with 6 bases between. Germline CDR1 is SQVTM and CDR2 is ANQGSEA. CDR3 length: 12 amino acids. Data came from immunoSEQ multiplex PCR; TCRdb stores just in-frame clones and leaves some out. The sample has about 84,000 clones; more than 65% are singletons. The sequenced sample was peripheral blood, obtained 12 weeks after starting pembrolizumab. The TCR sequence derives from an adult with mismatch repair-deficient cancer. The V call is TRBV29-1, the J call TRBJ1-2; D ambiguous. The CDR3 nucleotides read TGCAGCGTTGATGCGAGTAACTATGGCTACACCTTC. Encoded protein: CSVDASNYGYTF.